These 14 T cell receptor beta chains were sequenced from one sample in a study of blood T cells in healthy people across ages. Next came a second PCR, run for about 7 to 12 cycles, which used a sample-barcoded 5' primer along with a J-beta primer mix. MiXCR was run by TCRdb on the 5' RACE reads, yielding one entry per CDR3 protein. Of 1.8 million or so distinct CDR3 sequences in the sample, about two fifths were seen once. Material: blood. These receptors came from a human donor in good health.

The chain combines TRBV28 with TRBJ2-7; TRBD1 matches at 9 bases. V lost 5 bases, J lost 6 bases, and 8 bases stayed unmatched. Germline assignment: CDR1 MDHEN and CDR2 SYDVKM. This CDR3 spans 14 amino acids. The CDR3 DNA is TGTGCCAGCAGTCCACGGACAGGGGACGGCGAGCAGTACTTC. As protein: CASSPRTGDGEQYF. The complete variable domain, with remaining parts taken from reference TRBV28 and TRBJ2-7, reads DVKVTQSSRYLVKRTGEKVFLECVQDMDHENMFWYRQDPGLGLRLIYFSYDVKMKEKGDIPEGYSVSREKKERFSLILESASTNQTSMYLCASSPRTGDGEQYFGPGTRLTVT.

The chain couples TRBV29-1 to TRBJ1-5, with 8 bases matching TRBD1. Germline trimming cut 6 bases from V and 2 bases from J; bases unmatched to any gene: 6. Germline V gene sequence: CDR1 SQVTM, CDR2 ANQGSEA. The CDR3 is made up of 14 amino acids. The DNA of the CDR3 is TGCAGCGTGATACCGGGACAGGGCAATCAGCCCCAGCATTTT. Translating gives CSVIPGQGNQPQHF.

V gene TRBV11-1 combines with J gene TRBJ2-1; 8 positions match TRBD1. CDR3 length equals 14 residues. Germline CDR1 reads SGHAT; CDR2 reads FQDESV (reference sequence). The junction had 8 bases not matched to a gene; V was cut back by 7 bases and J by 6 bases. The CDR3 spells CASMGTGPINEQFF. Here the CDR3 DNA reads TGTGCCAGCATGGGGACAGGCCCCATCAATGAGCAGTTCTTC.

This clonotype was detected only a few times. This chain joins TRBV12-3 or TRBV12-4 and TRBJ2-1, with 8 bases that match TRBD1. The CDR3 spans 14 residues. Losses at the gene ends were 3 bases for V and 9 bases for J; bases not matched to a gene: 7. The CDR3 nucleotides are TGTGCCAGCAGTTTCGGGACAGGAATCCCTGAGCAGTTCTTC. Translated, it gives CASSFGTGIPEQFF.

This clonotype has a handful of counts. The chain uses TRBV6-5 and TRBJ2-1; D is uncertain. V lost 6 bases and J lost 7, with 16 bases in between. CDR3 length: 14 amino acids. In germline, CDR1 is MNHEY, CDR2 SVGAGI. The CDR3 DNA reads TGTGCCAGCAGCTCCCTCTCGGAAGCGAATGAGCAGTTCTTC. It specifies CASSSLSEANEQFF.

This chain links TRBV9 with TRBJ2-1, with 8 positions matching TRBD2. V was pared by 2 bases and J by 9 bases, with 7 bases of the junction left unmatched. Germline V gives CDR1 SGDLS, CDR2 YYNGEE. CDR3 length: 14 residues. CDR3 in DNA: TGTGCCAGCAGCGTGGGACTAGGATGGAGTGAGCAGTTCTTC. Amino acids: CASSVGLGWSEQFF.

There are a few counts of this clonotype. The rearrangement uses TRBV5-1 and TRBJ1-2; 7 positions match TRBD1. Per germline, CDR1 SGHRS and CDR2 YFSETQ. V lost 0 bases to trimming and J lost 1 base; unmatched junction nucleotides: 6. This CDR3 spans 16 amino acids. The CDR3 sequence is CASSLGQGSFNYGYTF. The CDR3 nucleotides are TGCGCCAGCAGCTTGGGACAGGGATCTTTTAACTATGGCTACACCTTC.

This clonotype was counted only a few times. The chain couples TRBV5-1 to TRBJ2-1; TRBD2 matches at 8 bases. This CDR3 comprises 19 residues. Germline V gene lookup returns CDR1 SGHRS and CDR2 YFSETQ. With V trimmed by 4 bases and J by 1 base, 16 bases remained unmatched. CDR3 bases: TGCGCCAGCAGCCCCCGGCAGGGTCTCGGACTAGCATCCTACAATGAGCAGTTCTTC. This codes for CASSPRQGLGLASYNEQFF.

The chain combines TRBV4-3 with TRBJ2-1, with D perhaps matching TRBD1 (6 bases). The CDR3 runs to 16 residues. V lost 5 bases and J 1 base, leaving 15 bases between the germline ends. Germline-derived CDR1 and CDR2 are LGHNA and YSLEER. The CDR3: CASSKFRGGSYNEQFF. The CDR3 bases are TGCGCCAGCAGCAAATTCAGGGGCGGATCCTACAATGAGCAGTTCTTC.

In this sample, this clonotype turned up a few times. The genes are TRBV2 and TRBJ2-4, with a weak D call TRBD1 (5 bases). Germline V gene sequence: CDR1 SNHLY, CDR2 FYNNEI. CDR3 size: 11 residues. Trimming pared 4 bases from V and 9 bases from J, leaving 7 bases between. The CDR3 protein is CASSVRGIQYF. CDR3 bases: TGTGCCAGCAGTGTAAGGGGCATTCAGTACTTC. Complete variable domain (other parts from reference TRBV2 and TRBJ2-4): EPEVTQTPSHQVTQMGQEVILRCVPISNHLYFYWYRQILGQKVEFLVSFYNNEISEKSEIFDDQFSVERPDGSNFTLKIRSTKLEDSAMYFCASSVRGIQYFGAGTRLSVL.

There are a few counts of this clonotype. The V and J genes are TRBV10-3 and TRBJ1-6, with 10 bases fitting TRBD1. J gave up 10 bases and V 3 bases, and 6 bases lay outside the gene matches. This CDR3 has 15 residues. Per germline, CDR1 ENHRY and CDR2 SYGVKD. The CDR3 reads CAISDRDRGYSPLHF. As DNA, the CDR3 is TGTGCCATCAGTGACCGGGACAGGGGATACTCACCCCTCCACTTT.

The chain couples TRBV7-9 to TRBJ2-1; 9 bases match TRBD2. Trimming at V came to 2 bases and at J to 6 bases, leaving 11 bases not matched to a gene. The CDR3 contains 17 residues. The germline CDR1 and CDR2 sequences are SEHNR and FQNEAQ (reference sequence). Here the CDR3 reads CASSLFAGGFLGNEQFF. The CDR3 DNA reads as TGTGCCAGCAGCTTATTTGCGGGGGGGTTCTTAGGCAATGAGCAGTTCTTC.

The rearrangement links TRBV15 to TRBJ1-2, with D possibly matching TRBD1 (5 bases). The CDR3 extends over 12 amino acids. CDR1 and CDR2 from the germline V gene are LNHNV and YYDKDF (reference sequence). Trimming took off 2 bases at V and 5 bases at J, with 6 bases between the two ends. CDR3 sequence: CATSRRQYGYTF. DNA for the CDR3: TGTGCCACCAGCAGACGACAGTATGGCTACACCTTC.

The chain carries TRBV11-2 and TRBJ1-1; D remains unclear. CDR1 SGHAT and CDR2 FQNNGV come from the germline V gene. The CDR3 contains 13 residues. V lost 5 bases and J lost 9, with 16 bases in between. CDR3: CASSTVPQNQAFF. CDR3 sequence (DNA): TGTGCCAGCAGCACCGTACCGCAGAACCAAGCTTTCTTT.